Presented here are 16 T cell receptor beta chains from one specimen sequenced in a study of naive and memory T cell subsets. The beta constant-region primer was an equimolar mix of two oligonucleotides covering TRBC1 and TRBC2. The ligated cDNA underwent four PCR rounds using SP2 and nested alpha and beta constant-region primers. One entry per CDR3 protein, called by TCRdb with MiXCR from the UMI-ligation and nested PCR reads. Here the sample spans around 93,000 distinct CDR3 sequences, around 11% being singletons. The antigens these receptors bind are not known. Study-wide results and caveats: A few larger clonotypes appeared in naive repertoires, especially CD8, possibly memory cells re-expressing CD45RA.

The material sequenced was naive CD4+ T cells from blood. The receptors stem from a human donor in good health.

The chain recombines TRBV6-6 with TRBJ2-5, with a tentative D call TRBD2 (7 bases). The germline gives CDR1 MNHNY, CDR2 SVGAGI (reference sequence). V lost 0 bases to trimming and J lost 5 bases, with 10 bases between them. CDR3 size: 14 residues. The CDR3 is CASSYSGGPETQYF. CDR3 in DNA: TGTGCCAGCAGTTACTCGGGGGGGCCGGAGACCCAGTACTTC.

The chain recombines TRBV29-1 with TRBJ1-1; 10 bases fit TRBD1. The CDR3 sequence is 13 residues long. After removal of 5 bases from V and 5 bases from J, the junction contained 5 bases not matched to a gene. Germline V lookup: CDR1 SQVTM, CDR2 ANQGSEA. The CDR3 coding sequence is TGCAGCGTTTGGGACAGGGGAATTACTGAAGCTTTCTTT. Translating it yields CSVWDRGITEAFF.

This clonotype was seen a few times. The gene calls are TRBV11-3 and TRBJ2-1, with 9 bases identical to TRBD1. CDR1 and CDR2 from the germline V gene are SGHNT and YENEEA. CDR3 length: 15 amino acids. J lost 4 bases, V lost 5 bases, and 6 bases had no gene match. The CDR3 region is CASSRGTGIYNEQFF. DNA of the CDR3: TGTGCCAGCAGCCGCGGGACAGGGATTTACAATGAGCAGTTCTTC.

As DNA, the CDR3 is TGTGCCAGCAGCCCGCGGGGGTCGTACAATGAGCAGTTCTTC. It codes for CASSPRGSYNEQFF. The V call is TRBV7-8, the J call TRBJ2-1; 7 nucleotides match TRBD2. The CDR3 is made up of 14 amino acids. Per the germline V gene, CDR1 is SGHVS and CDR2 is FQNEAQ. V trimming: 5 bases; J trimming: 4 bases; junction bases outside the gene matches: 5.

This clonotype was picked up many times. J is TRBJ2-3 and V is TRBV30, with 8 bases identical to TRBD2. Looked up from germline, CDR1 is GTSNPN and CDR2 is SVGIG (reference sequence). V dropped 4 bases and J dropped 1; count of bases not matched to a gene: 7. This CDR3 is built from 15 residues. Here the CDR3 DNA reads TGTGCCTGGAATCCAGCGGGAGCCGGCACAGATACGCAGTATTTT. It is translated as CAWNPAGAGTDTQYF.

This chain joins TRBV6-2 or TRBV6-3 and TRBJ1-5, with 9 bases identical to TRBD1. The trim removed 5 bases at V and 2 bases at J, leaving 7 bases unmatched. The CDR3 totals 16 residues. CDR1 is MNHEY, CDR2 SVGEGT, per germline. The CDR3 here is CASSAHRDRGNQPQHF. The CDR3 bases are TGTGCCAGCAGTGCCCACCGGGACAGGGGCAATCAGCCCCAGCATTTT.

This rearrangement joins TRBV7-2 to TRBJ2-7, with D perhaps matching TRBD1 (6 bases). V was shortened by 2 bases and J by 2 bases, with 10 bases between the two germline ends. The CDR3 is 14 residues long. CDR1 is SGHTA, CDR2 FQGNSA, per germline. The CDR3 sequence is CASSLTGSPYEQYF. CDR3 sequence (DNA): TGTGCCAGCAGCTTAACAGGGAGCCCCTACGAGCAGTACTTC.

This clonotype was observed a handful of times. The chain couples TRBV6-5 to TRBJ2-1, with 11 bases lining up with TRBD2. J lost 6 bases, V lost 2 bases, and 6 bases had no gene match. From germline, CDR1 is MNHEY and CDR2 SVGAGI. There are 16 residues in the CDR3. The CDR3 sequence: CASSYDGTSGLNEQFF. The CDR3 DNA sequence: TGTGCCAGCAGTTACGATGGGACTAGCGGCCTCAATGAGCAGTTCTTC.

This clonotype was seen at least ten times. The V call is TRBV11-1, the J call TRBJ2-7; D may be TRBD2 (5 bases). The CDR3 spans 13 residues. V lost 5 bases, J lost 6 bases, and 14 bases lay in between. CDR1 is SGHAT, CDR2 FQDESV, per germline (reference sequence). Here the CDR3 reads CASSGTRIGEQYF. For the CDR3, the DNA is TGTGCCAGCAGCGGAACTAGAATCGGCGAGCAGTACTTC.

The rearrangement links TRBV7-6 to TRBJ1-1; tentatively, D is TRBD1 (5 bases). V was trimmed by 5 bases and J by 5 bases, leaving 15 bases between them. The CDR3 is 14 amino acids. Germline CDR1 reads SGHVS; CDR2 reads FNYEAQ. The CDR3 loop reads CASSPDISGTEAFF. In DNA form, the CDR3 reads TGTGCCAGCAGCCCGGACATTAGTGGGACTGAAGCTTTCTTT.

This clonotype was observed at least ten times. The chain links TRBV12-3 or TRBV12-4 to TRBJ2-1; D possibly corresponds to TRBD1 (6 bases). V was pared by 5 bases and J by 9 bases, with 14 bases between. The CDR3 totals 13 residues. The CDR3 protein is CASSRRLQGEQFF. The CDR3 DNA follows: TGTGCCAGCAGTCGCAGACTACAGGGTGAGCAGTTCTTC.

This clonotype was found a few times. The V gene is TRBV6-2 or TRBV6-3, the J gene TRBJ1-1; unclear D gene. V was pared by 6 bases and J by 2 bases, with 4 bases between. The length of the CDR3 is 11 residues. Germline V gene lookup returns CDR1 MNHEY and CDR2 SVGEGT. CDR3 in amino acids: CASRDNTEAFF. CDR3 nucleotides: TGTGCCAGCAGGGACAACACTGAAGCTTTCTTT.

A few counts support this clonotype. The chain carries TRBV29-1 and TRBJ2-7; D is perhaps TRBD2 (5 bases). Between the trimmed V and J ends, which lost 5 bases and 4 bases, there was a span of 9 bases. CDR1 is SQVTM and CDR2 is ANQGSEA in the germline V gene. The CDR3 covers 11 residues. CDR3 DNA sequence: TGCAGCGTTAACAGCGGATACGAGCAGTACTTC. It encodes CSVNSGYEQYF.

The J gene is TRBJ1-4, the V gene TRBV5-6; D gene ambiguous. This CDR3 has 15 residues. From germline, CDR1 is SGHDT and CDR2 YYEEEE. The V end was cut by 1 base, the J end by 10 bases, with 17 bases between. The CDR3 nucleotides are TGTGCCAGCAGCTTGCGCGGCAGATACTCCGGAAAACTGTTTTTT. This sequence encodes CASSLRGRYSGKLFF.

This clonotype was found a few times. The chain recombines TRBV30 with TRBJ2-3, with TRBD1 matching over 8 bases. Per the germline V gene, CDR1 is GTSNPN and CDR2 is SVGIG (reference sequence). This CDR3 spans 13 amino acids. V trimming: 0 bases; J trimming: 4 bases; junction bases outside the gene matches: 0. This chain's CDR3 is CAWSVQGADTQYF. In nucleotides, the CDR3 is TGTGCCTGGAGTGTACAGGGGGCAGATACGCAGTATTTT.

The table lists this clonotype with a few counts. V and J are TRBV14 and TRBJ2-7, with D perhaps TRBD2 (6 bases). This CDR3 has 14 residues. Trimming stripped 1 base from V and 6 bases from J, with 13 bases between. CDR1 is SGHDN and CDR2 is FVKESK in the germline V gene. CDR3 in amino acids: CASSQAGVAGEQYF. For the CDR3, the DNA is TGTGCCAGCAGCCAAGCGGGGGTAGCTGGCGAGCAGTACTTC.